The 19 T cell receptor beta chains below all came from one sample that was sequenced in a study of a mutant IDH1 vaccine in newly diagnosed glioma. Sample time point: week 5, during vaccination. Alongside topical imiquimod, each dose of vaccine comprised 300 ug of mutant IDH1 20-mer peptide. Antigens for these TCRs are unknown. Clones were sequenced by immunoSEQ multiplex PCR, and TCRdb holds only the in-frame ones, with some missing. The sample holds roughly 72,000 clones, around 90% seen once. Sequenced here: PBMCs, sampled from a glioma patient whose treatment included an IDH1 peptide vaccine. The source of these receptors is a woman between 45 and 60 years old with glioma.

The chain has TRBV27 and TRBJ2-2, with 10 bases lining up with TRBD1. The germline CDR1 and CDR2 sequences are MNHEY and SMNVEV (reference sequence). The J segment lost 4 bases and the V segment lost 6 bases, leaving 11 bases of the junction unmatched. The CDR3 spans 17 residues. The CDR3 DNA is TGTGCCAGCAGACAACCTAGGACAGGGGGACCCACCGGGGAGCTGTTTTTT. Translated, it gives CASRQPRTGGPTGELFF.

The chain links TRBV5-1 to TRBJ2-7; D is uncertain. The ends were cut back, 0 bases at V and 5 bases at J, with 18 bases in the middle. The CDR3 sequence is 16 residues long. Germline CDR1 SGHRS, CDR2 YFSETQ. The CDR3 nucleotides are TGCGCCAGCAGCTTGGTCCCAGAACGGGTGAATAACGAGCAGTACTTC. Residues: CASSLVPERVNNEQYF. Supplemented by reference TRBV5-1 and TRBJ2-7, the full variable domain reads KAGVTQTPRYLIKTRGQQVTLSCSPISGHRSVSWYQQTPGQGLQFLFEYFSETQRNKGNFPGRFSGRQFSNSRSEMNVSTLELGDSALYLCASSLVPERVNNEQYFGPGTRLTVT.

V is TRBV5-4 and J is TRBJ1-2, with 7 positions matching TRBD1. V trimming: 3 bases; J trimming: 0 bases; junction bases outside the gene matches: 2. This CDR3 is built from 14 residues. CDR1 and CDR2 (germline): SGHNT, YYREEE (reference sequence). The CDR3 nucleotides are TGTGCCAGCAGCTGGACAGGAGCTAACTATGGCTACACCTTC. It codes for CASSWTGANYGYTF.

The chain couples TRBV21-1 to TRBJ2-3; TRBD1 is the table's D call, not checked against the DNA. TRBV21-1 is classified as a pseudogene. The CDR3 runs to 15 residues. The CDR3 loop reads CASSKEWQDEDTQYF. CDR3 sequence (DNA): TGTGCCAGCAGCAAAGAATGGCAGGATGAAGATACGCAGTATTTT.

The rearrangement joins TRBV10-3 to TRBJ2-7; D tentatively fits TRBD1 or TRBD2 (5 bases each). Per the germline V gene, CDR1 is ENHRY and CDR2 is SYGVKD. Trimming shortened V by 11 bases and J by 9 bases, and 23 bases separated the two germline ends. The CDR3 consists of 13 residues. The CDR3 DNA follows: TGTGCCCCCCGAAGGGACCCCCGAATGTGGCAGTACTTC. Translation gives CAPRRDPRMWQYF.

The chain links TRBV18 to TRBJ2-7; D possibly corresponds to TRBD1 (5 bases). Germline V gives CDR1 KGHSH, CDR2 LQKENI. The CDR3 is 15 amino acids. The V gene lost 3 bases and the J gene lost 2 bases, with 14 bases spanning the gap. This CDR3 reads CASSPPPGITYEQYF. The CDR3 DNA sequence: TGTGCCAGCTCACCCCCACCAGGGATCACCTACGAGCAGTACTTC.

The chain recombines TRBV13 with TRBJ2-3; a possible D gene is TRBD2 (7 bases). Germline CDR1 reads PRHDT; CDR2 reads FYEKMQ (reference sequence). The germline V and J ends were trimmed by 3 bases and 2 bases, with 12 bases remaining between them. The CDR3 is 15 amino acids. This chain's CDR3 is CASSFRGAATDTQYF. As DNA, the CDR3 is TGTGCCAGCAGCTTCCGGGGGGCGGCCACAGATACGCAGTATTTT.

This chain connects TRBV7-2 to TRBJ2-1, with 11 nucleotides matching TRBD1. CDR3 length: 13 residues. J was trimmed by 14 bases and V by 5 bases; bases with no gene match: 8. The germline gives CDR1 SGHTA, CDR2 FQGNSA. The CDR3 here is CASSIGQGAYEFF. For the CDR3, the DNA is TGTGCCAGCAGCATTGGACAGGGGGCGTATGAGTTCTTC.

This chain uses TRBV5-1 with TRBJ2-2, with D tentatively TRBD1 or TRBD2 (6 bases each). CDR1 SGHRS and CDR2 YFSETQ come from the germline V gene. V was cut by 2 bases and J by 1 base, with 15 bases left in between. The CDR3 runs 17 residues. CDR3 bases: TGCGCCAGCAGCTTAAGCGGCGGAGGGGGGAACACCGGGGAGCTGTTTTTT. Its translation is CASSLSGGGGNTGELFF.

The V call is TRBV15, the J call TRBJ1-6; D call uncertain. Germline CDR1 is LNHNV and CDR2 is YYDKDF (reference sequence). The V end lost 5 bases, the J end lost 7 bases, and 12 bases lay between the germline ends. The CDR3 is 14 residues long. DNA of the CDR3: TGTGCCACCAGCCGTGTCGCGGCCAATTCACCCCTCCACTTT. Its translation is CATSRVAANSPLHF.

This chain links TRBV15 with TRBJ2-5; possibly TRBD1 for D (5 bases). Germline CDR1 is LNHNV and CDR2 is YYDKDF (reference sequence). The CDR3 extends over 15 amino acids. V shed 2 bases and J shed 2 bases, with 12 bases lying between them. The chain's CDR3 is CATSRRRQNQETQYF. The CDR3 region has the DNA TGTGCCACCAGCAGACGACGACAGAATCAAGAGACCCAGTACTTC.

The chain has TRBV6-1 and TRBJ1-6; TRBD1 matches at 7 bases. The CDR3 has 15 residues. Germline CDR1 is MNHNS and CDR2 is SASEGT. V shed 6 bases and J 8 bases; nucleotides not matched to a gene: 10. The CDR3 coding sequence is TGTGCCAGCAGAGGACAGACGGACAGGTATTCACCCCTCCACTTT. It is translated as CASRGQTDRYSPLHF.

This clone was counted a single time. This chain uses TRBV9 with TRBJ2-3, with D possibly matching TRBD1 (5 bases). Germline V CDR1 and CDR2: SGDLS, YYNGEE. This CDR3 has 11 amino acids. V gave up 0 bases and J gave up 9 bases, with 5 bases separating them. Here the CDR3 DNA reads TGTGCCAGCAGCGTAGAGGGGACGCAGTATTTT. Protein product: CASSVEGTQYF.

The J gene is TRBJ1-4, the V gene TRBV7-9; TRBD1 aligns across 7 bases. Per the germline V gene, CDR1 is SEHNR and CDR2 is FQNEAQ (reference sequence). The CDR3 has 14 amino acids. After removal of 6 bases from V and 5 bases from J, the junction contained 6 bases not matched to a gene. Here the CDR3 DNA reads TGTGCCAGCAGTAACAGGGGTTCGAATGAAAAACTGTTTTTT. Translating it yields CASSNRGSNEKLFF.

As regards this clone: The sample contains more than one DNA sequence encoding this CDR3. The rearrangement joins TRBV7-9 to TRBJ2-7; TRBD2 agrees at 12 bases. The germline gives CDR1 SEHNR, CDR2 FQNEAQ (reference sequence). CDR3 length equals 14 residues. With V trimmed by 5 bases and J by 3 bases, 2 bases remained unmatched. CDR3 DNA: TGTGCCAGCAGCCCGACTAGCGGGAGCTACGAGCAGTACTTC. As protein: CASSPTSGSYEQYF.

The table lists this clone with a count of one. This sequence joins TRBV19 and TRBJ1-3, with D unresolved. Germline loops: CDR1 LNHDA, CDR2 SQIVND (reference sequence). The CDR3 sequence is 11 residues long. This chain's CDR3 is CGSGEGNTIYF. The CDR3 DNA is TGTGGTTCGGGTGAGGGAAACACCATATATTTT.

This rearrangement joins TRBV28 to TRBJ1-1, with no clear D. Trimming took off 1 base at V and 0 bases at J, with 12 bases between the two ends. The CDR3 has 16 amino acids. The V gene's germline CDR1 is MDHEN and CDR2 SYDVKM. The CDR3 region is CASSLFSGFMNTEAFF. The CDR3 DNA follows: TGTGCCAGCAGTTTATTCTCAGGCTTTATGAACACTGAAGCTTTCTTT.

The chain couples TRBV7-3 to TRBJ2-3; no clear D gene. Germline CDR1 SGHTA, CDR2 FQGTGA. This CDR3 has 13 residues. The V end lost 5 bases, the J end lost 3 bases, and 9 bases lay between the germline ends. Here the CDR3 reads CASSPGSTDTQYF. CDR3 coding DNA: TGTGCCAGCAGCCCAGGCTCGACAGATACGCAGTATTTT.

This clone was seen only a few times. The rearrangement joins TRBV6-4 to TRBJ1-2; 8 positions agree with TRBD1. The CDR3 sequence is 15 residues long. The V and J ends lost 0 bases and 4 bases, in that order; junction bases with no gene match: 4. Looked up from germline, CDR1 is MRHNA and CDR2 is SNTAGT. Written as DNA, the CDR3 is TGTGCCAGCAGTGACTCAGGACAGGGCGCCTATGGCTACACCTTC. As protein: CASSDSGQGAYGYTF.